The 30 T cell receptor beta chains listed next were all sequenced from one sample in a study of blood T cell repertoires in COVID-19. Some clones are missing from TCRdb's copy, which holds only in-frame ones; the method was immunoSEQ multiplex PCR. The sample contains about 240,000 clones, nearly 95% of which appear only once. The sample comprised peripheral blood. The receptors were sampled from a man aged 25-45 years with COVID-19, enrolled during active disease.

V and J are TRBV3-1 (or the pseudogene TRBV3-2) and TRBJ1-4; D gene ambiguous. CDR3 size: 15 residues. Trimming left V 5 bases short and J 0 bases short, with 10 bases between. Germline CDR1 and CDR2: LGHDT and YNNKEL (reference sequence). The CDR3 here is CASSKTPSTNEKLFF. The CDR3 nucleotides read TGTGCCAGCAGCAAGACACCGTCAACTAATGAAAAACTGTTTTTT.

The genes are TRBV9 and TRBJ2-5, with 8 bases aligning to TRBD2. The CDR3 has 14 amino acids. Germline V gene sequence: CDR1 SGDLS, CDR2 YYNGEE. V trimming: 4 bases; J trimming: 10 bases; junction bases outside the gene matches: 12. CDR3 in DNA: TGTGCCAGCAGCCCGCGAGAGAGCGGGGGCAACCAGTACTTC. Encoded protein: CASSPRESGGNQYF.

The chain is built from TRBV13 and TRBJ2-3; 9 bases agree with TRBD2. Germline V gives CDR1 PRHDT, CDR2 FYEKMQ (reference sequence). V shed 5 bases, J shed 0 bases, and the junction held 3 bases outside the gene matches. The CDR3 is 15 amino acids. The CDR3 DNA sequence: TGTGCCAGCAGCCGAGCGGGGGGTAGCACAGATACGCAGTATTTT. This translates into CASSRAGGSTDTQYF.

This chain connects TRBV7-2 to TRBJ2-1; the D gene is possibly TRBD1 (5 bases). Trimming took off 5 bases at V and 6 bases at J, with 17 bases between the two ends. The germline V gene has CDR1 SGHTA and CDR2 FQGNSA. This CDR3 contains 15 residues. CDR3 DNA: TGTGCCAGCAGCCCCGATCCCCGACAGCGCAATGAGCAGTTCTTC. This encodes CASSPDPRQRNEQFF.

The chain has TRBV13 and TRBJ2-7, with 8 bases lining up with TRBD2. There are 13 residues in the CDR3. The V and J ends lost 4 bases and 6 bases, in that order; junction bases with no gene match: 5. Germline lookup yields CDR1 PRHDT and CDR2 FYEKMQ (reference sequence). The CDR3 here is CASSYGGAGEQYF. CDR3 nucleotide sequence: TGTGCCAGCAGCTACGGGGGGGCTGGCGAGCAGTACTTC.

V is TRBV7-7 and J is TRBJ2-7, with D possibly matching TRBD2 (5 bases). Germline CDR1 SSHAT, CDR2 FNYEAQ (reference sequence). Between the trimmed V and J ends, which lost 6 bases and 7 bases, there was a span of 19 bases. This CDR3 has 14 amino acids. This chain's CDR3 is CASSLAGGVGEQYF. The CDR3 DNA reads TGTGCCAGCAGTCTAGCCGGTGGGGTCGGGGAGCAGTACTTC.

The gene calls are TRBV6-5 and TRBJ1-6; the match to TRBD1 covers 8 bases. Germline loops: CDR1 MNHEY, CDR2 SVGAGI. There are 16 residues in the CDR3. J lost 9 bases, V lost 2 bases, and 9 bases had no gene match. The CDR3 is CASSYEGQALRSPLHF. The CDR3, as DNA: TGTGCCAGCAGTTACGAGGGACAGGCCCTCCGTTCACCCCTCCACTTT.

V usage is TRBV5-6 and J usage is TRBJ2-5, with 10 bases identical to TRBD1. Germline V gene lookup returns CDR1 SGHDT and CDR2 YYEEEE. The CDR3 sequence is 14 residues long. The trim removed 4 bases at V and 3 bases at J, leaving 3 bases unmatched. As DNA, the CDR3 is TGTGCCAGCAGCGATGGGACAGGGGAAGAGACCCAGTACTTC. It is translated as CASSDGTGEETQYF.

J is TRBJ2-5 and V is TRBV3-1 (or the pseudogene TRBV3-2); D may be TRBD2 (7 bases). CDR3 length equals 14 residues. Trimming stripped 6 bases from V and 7 bases from J, with 18 bases between. The germline CDR1 and CDR2 sequences are LGHDT and YNNKEL (reference sequence). CDR3 in DNA: TGTGCCAGCAGTCCTGGGGGGGCCAGGGGGACCCAGTACTTC. It is translated as CASSPGGARGTQYF.

This chain links TRBV18 with TRBJ1-3; 8 positions agree with TRBD1. After removal of 4 bases from V and 2 bases from J, the junction contained 7 bases not matched to a gene. The CDR3 is 16 residues long. The germline CDR1 and CDR2 sequences are KGHSH and LQKENI. The CDR3 DNA sequence: TGTGCCAGCTCACTTGGACAGGGAAGGACTGGAAACACCATATATTTT. Translated, it gives CASSLGQGRTGNTIYF.

The chain is built from TRBV5-5 and TRBJ2-7, with 8 bases that match TRBD1. With V trimmed by 4 bases and J by 3 bases, 3 bases remained unmatched. Germline V gives CDR1 SGHKS, CDR2 YYEKEE (reference sequence). The CDR3 consists of 13 residues. This CDR3 is CASSNTGGYEQYF. CDR3 bases: TGTGCCAGCAGCAATACAGGGGGCTACGAGCAGTACTTC.

The chain couples TRBV7-4 to TRBJ1-6, with D possibly matching TRBD1 (5 bases). Germline V gives CDR1 SGHVT, CDR2 SQSDAQ. The CDR3 has 13 amino acids. The V gene lost 3 bases and the J gene lost 6 bases, with 6 bases spanning the gap. CDR3 DNA: TGTGCCAGCAGCTTGCAGGGTAATTCACCCCTCCACTTT. Protein product: CASSLQGNSPLHF.

The V call is TRBV6-1, the J call TRBJ1-4; TRBD1 matches at 8 bases. Germline trimming cut 3 bases from V and 7 bases from J; bases unmatched to any gene: 7. Germline CDR1 MNHNS, CDR2 SASEGT. The CDR3 is made up of 15 amino acids. This chain's CDR3 is CASSDYGQGGEKLFF. The CDR3, as DNA: TGTGCCAGCAGTGATTACGGACAGGGCGGTGAAAAACTGTTTTTT.

This clone has a single count. The chain joins TRBV29-1 to TRBJ1-2; D is ambiguous. CDR3 length equals 12 residues. CDR1 is SQVTM and CDR2 is ANQGSEA in the germline V gene. The V end was cut by 3 bases, the J end by 3 bases, with 8 bases between. CDR3 bases: TGCAGCGTTGAGTGGGGAGACTATGGCTACACCTTC. It encodes CSVEWGDYGYTF.

This rearrangement joins TRBV7-9 to TRBJ2-7; TRBD2 might be the D (6 bases). The CDR3 is made up of 13 amino acids. Per the germline V gene, CDR1 is SEHNR and CDR2 is FQNEAQ (reference sequence). V gave up 5 bases and J gave up 5 bases, with 13 bases separating them. The CDR3, as DNA: TGTGCCAGCAGCCCCTGGGAGGAGGACGAGCAGTACTTC. Protein: CASSPWEEDEQYF.

V is TRBV5-4 and J is TRBJ1-1; no definite D call. Trimming left V 0 bases short and J 4 bases short, with 7 bases between. The length of the CDR3 is 13 residues. Germline CDR1 is SGHNT and CDR2 is YYREEE (reference sequence). DNA for the CDR3: TGTGCCAGCAGCTTGGAACAGAGCACTGAAGCTTTCTTT. It encodes CASSLEQSTEAFF.

This chain uses TRBV12-5 with TRBJ2-1; D perhaps matches TRBD1 (6 bases). Germline V gives CDR1 LGHNT, CDR2 FRNRAP. The germline V and J ends were trimmed by 0 bases and 6 bases, with 18 bases remaining between them. The CDR3 spans 17 residues. CDR3 sequence reads: CASGLVPGTLYRNEQFF. Written as DNA, the CDR3 is TGTGCTAGTGGTTTGGTCCCCGGGACACTTTACCGCAATGAGCAGTTCTTC.

This chain connects TRBV13 to TRBJ1-1; D not resolved. Germline CDR1 reads PRHDT; CDR2 reads FYEKMQ (reference sequence). The CDR3 contains 15 residues. V shed 1 base and J shed 4 bases, with 13 bases lying between them. CDR3 sequence: CASSLAVGGSTEAFF. The DNA of the CDR3 is TGTGCCAGCAGCTTAGCGGTGGGAGGCAGCACTGAAGCTTTCTTT.

As regards this clone: The junction differs from germline at one of its ends, possibly a read error. The V gene is TRBV20-1, the J gene TRBJ2-7, with D hard to call. The V gene's germline CDR1 is DFQATT and CDR2 SNEGSKA (reference sequence). The CDR3 totals 11 residues. The CDR3 is CSARISHEQYF. The CDR3 DNA reads as TGCAGTGCGCGCATCTCCCACGAGCAGTACTTC.

The CDR3 DNA sequence: TGTGCCAGCAACAGGGGCAATCAGCCCCAGCATTTT. Its translation is CASNRGNQPQHF. The chain has TRBV2 and TRBJ1-5, with D possibly TRBD1 on 6 matching bases. This CDR3 spans 12 amino acids. CDR1 and CDR2 (germline): SNHLY, FYNNEI. V was pared by 7 bases and J by 2 bases, with 6 bases between.

The rearrangement joins TRBV5-4 to TRBJ1-6, with 8 bases lining up with TRBD1. J gave up 4 bases and V 0 bases, and 15 bases lay outside the gene matches. The CDR3 sequence is 20 residues long. Germline values: CDR1 SGHNT, CDR2 YYREEE (reference sequence). This CDR3 reads CASSLVSFGQGAGYNSPLHF. CDR3 bases: TGTGCCAGCAGCTTGGTCTCGTTTGGGCAGGGGGCAGGATATAATTCACCCCTCCACTTT.

This clone was detected only once. The V call is TRBV6-5, the J call TRBJ1-1, with a weak D call TRBD1 (6 bases). Germline CDR1 MNHEY, CDR2 SVGAGI. This CDR3 contains 14 residues. V lost 5 bases to trimming and J lost 4 bases, with 14 bases between them. CDR3 sequence (DNA): TGTGCCAGCAGTCCGACCGGGGGGGCCACTGAAGCTTTCTTT. Its translation: CASSPTGGATEAFF.

This clone was recorded once. The CDR3 nucleotides are TGTGCCAGCAGCCAAGACAGGGCCTCGACTGGAAACACCATATATTTT. Protein product: CASSQDRASTGNTIYF. The chain couples TRBV14 to TRBJ1-3, with a weak D call TRBD1 (5 bases). The CDR3 runs 16 residues. Trimming cost V 0 bases and J 2 bases, with 11 bases left between them. The V gene's germline CDR1 is SGHDN and CDR2 FVKESK.

This chain joins TRBV30 and TRBJ1-4; D uncertain. The length of the CDR3 is 13 residues. Germline V gives CDR1 GTSNPN, CDR2 SVGIG (reference sequence). The CDR3 sequence: CACALSANEKLFF. The DNA for the CDR3 is TGTGCTTGCGCCCTGTCGGCTAATGAAAAACTGTTTTTT. Full variable domain (rest looked up from reference TRBV30 and TRBJ1-4): SQTIHQWPATLVQPVGSPLSLECTVEGTSNPNLYWYRQAAGRGLQLLFYSVGIGQISSEVPQNLSASRPQDRQFILSSKKLLLSDSGFYLCACALSANEKLFFGSGTQLSVL.

V and J are TRBV7-3 and TRBJ1-4; 7 bases line up with TRBD1. Germline V gene lookup returns CDR1 SGHTA and CDR2 FQGTGA. V shed 4 bases, J shed 5 bases, and the junction held 4 bases outside the gene matches. CDR3 length: 14 amino acids. The CDR3 DNA is TGTGCCAGCAGCTCCGGGACAGCAAATGAAAAACTGTTTTTT. Amino acid sequence: CASSSGTANEKLFF.

V usage is TRBV7-9 and J usage is TRBJ2-7, with TRBD1 matching over 9 bases. The CDR3 has 15 residues. After removal of 4 bases from V and 5 bases from J, the junction contained 9 bases not matched to a gene. CDR1 is SEHNR and CDR2 is FQNEAQ in the germline V gene (reference sequence). CDR3 amino acids: CASSSLGDRDDEQYF. The CDR3 DNA follows: TGTGCCAGCAGCTCGTTAGGGGACAGGGACGACGAGCAGTACTTC.

This sequence joins TRBV27 and TRBJ2-3; 8 nucleotides align to TRBD2. The ends lost 8 bases at V and 0 bases at J; junction bases unmatched: 4. The germline gives CDR1 MNHEY, CDR2 SMNVEV (reference sequence). CDR3 length equals 14 residues. The CDR3 DNA sequence: TGTGCCAGCTCACTAGCGGCTAGCACAGATACGCAGTATTTT. It specifies CASSLAASTDTQYF.

This chain connects TRBV29-1 to TRBJ1-1; perhaps TRBD1 as D (6 bases). The CDR3 is 12 residues long. CDR1 and CDR2 from the germline V gene are SQVTM and ANQGSEA. The V end was cut by 7 bases, the J end by 1 base, with 10 bases between. CDR3 loop: CSGEGQNTEAFF. The CDR3 nucleotides are TGCAGCGGGGAGGGACAGAACACTGAAGCTTTCTTT.

The chain has TRBV14 and TRBJ2-3; TRBD2 agrees at 10 bases. In germline, CDR1 is SGHDN, CDR2 FVKESK. The CDR3 consists of 19 residues. V trimming: 1 base; J trimming: 2 bases; junction bases outside the gene matches: 12. The DNA for the CDR3 is TGTGCCAGCAGCCAAGTTATAGGGGCAAGCGGGGGGGCCACAGATACGCAGTATTTT. As protein: CASSQVIGASGGATDTQYF.

The V call is TRBV7-9, the J call TRBJ1-1; 9 bases match TRBD1. V was pared by 1 base and J by 3 bases, with 6 bases of the junction left unmatched. Germline V gene data show CDR1 as SEHNR and CDR2 as FQNEAQ (reference sequence). The CDR3 is 16 amino acids. CDR3 protein: CASSLGQGVRYTEAFF. The CDR3, as DNA: TGTGCCAGCAGCTTAGGACAGGGGGTAAGATACACTGAAGCTTTCTTT.